Shown below are 22 T cell receptor beta chains from a single sample sequenced in a study of early T cells in non-severe SARS-CoV-2 infection. TCRdb used MiXCR to reprocess the 5' RACE reads, holding one entry per CDR3 protein. The repertoire holds under 90,000 distinct CDR3 sequences, with 13% to 15% as singletons. Sequencing was performed on whole blood. All receptors derive from an adult who was a healthcare worker with PCR-confirmed SARS-CoV-2 infection or an uninfected control (not recorded which).

There are a few counts of this clonotype. The gene calls are TRBV29-1 and TRBJ1-4; D gene uncertain. The CDR3 has 11 amino acids. V was shortened by 7 bases and J by 8 bases, with 11 bases between the two germline ends. Germline-derived CDR1 and CDR2 are SQVTM and ANQGSEA. Here the CDR3 DNA reads TGCAGCGCCGGAGGTTCCGAAAAACTGTTTTTT. Encoded protein: CSAGGSEKLFF.

The CDR3 sequence: CASSYSGGIYEQYF. The DNA for the CDR3 is TGTGCCAGCAGTTACTCGGGGGGAATCTACGAGCAGTACTTC. V usage is TRBV6-5 and J usage is TRBJ2-7; the D gene is possibly TRBD2 (6 bases). Looked up from germline, CDR1 is MNHEY and CDR2 is SVGAGI. V gave up 0 bases and J gave up 3 bases, with 9 bases separating them. CDR3 length: 14 amino acids.

This clonotype was observed a few times. This sequence joins TRBV6-5 and TRBJ2-7; TRBD1 matches at 10 bases. The CDR3 totals 16 residues. The V gene's germline CDR1 is MNHEY and CDR2 SVGAGI. J gave up 2 bases and V 0 bases, and 4 bases lay outside the gene matches. The CDR3 here is CASSYSRDRGTYEQYF. DNA for the CDR3: TGTGCCAGCAGTTACTCCCGGGACAGGGGAACCTACGAGCAGTACTTC.

This clonotype has a handful of counts. The chain recombines TRBV2 with TRBJ1-5; unclear D gene. CDR1 and CDR2 (germline): SNHLY, FYNNEI. The CDR3 is 13 amino acids. V dropped 8 bases and J dropped 2 bases, with 10 bases sitting between them. The DNA of the CDR3 is TGTGCCAGCGGCGCCTGGGGCAATCAGCCCCAGCATTTT. This translates into CASGAWGNQPQHF.

The chain combines TRBV7-2 with TRBJ2-5; D could derive from TRBD1 or TRBD2 (5 bases each). The CDR3 contains 12 residues. The germline V and J ends were trimmed by 5 bases and 4 bases, with 8 bases remaining between them. Looked up from germline, CDR1 is SGHTA and CDR2 is FQGNSA. For the CDR3, the DNA is TGTGCCAGCAGCAAGGGGAGAGAGACCCAGTACTTC. This encodes CASSKGRETQYF.

This clonotype has more than one count but fewer than ten. The chain joins TRBV11-2 to TRBJ1-2; D not resolved. The germline V gene has CDR1 SGHAT and CDR2 FQNNGV. Trimming took 4 bases from V and 2 from J, leaving 5 bases between them. The CDR3 is 12 amino acids. The CDR3 region has the DNA TGTGCCAGCAGCTACGACAACTATGGCTACACCTTC. Protein sequence: CASSYDNYGYTF.

This clonotype was counted only a few times. This chain links TRBV29-1 with TRBJ1-2; D not resolved. The CDR3 is 11 amino acids. Per the germline V gene, CDR1 is SQVTM and CDR2 is ANQGSEA. V shed 7 bases and J shed 1 base, with 7 bases lying between them. The CDR3 sequence is CSGLGNYGYTF. CDR3 DNA sequence: TGCAGCGGGCTGGGTAACTATGGCTACACCTTC.

At least ten counts were recorded for this clonotype. The CDR3 loop is CASSPTRAAGEQYF. In nucleotides, the CDR3 is TGTGCCAGCAGCCCGACCAGGGCCGCGGGCGAGCAGTACTTC. This chain uses TRBV6-5 with TRBJ2-7; perhaps D is TRBD1 or TRBD2 (5 bases each). CDR3 size: 14 residues. V lost 6 bases, J lost 6 bases, and 18 bases lay in between. Germline CDR1 MNHEY, CDR2 SVGAGI.

This clonotype was seen more than once but under ten times. V and J are TRBV4-1 and TRBJ2-7; possible D gene TRBD1, 6 bases. V lost 1 base to trimming and J lost 2 bases, with 9 bases between them. From germline, CDR1 is MGHRA and CDR2 YSYEKL. This CDR3 spans 14 amino acids. The CDR3 region has the DNA TGCGCCAGCAGCCAAGTGTCAGGGGCCTACGAGCAGTACTTC. Protein product: CASSQVSGAYEQYF.

This clonotype showed up many times. The rearrangement links TRBV6-5 to TRBJ2-1, with unresolved D. V was pared by 5 bases and J by 7 bases, with 12 bases between. This CDR3 has 13 residues. The germline V gene encodes CDR1 MNHEY and CDR2 SVGAGI. The CDR3 protein is CASSKYGGNEQFF. The CDR3 region has the DNA TGTGCCAGCAGTAAATATGGTGGGAATGAGCAGTTCTTC.

This clonotype was detected a few times. V is TRBV7-8 and J is TRBJ2-7; tentative D call: TRBD1 (6 bases). The CDR3 runs to 15 residues. V lost 3 bases and J 2 bases, leaving 14 bases between the germline ends. Per the germline V gene, CDR1 is SGHVS and CDR2 is FQNEAQ. CDR3 sequence reads: CASSFLGGQPYEQYF. The CDR3 DNA is TGTGCCAGCAGCTTTTTGGGCGGACAGCCCTACGAGCAGTACTTC.

There are a few counts of this clonotype. V and J are TRBV7-9 and TRBJ1-5; D remains unclear. V dropped 3 bases and J dropped 3 bases, with 6 bases sitting between them. Germline values: CDR1 SEHNR, CDR2 FQNEAQ (reference sequence). The CDR3 is 13 amino acids. The DNA of the CDR3 is TGTGCCAGCAGCTTGGCAGACAATCAGCCCCAGCATTTT. Translating it yields CASSLADNQPQHF.

The rearrangement joins TRBV12-3 or TRBV12-4 to TRBJ1-1, with 7 positions matching TRBD1. J lost 4 bases, V lost 6 bases, and 11 bases had no gene match. The CDR3 is 15 amino acids. CDR3: CASRPRQGRGTEAFF. For the CDR3, the DNA is TGTGCCAGCAGACCTCGACAGGGCCGCGGCACTGAAGCTTTCTTT.

The gene calls are TRBV28 and TRBJ2-5; 12 bases line up with TRBD2. V was clipped by 3 bases and J by 6 bases; unmatched bases: 5. Germline loops: CDR1 MDHEN, CDR2 SYDVKM. The CDR3 has 15 amino acids. This chain's CDR3 is CASSFSGLAGQTQYF. For the CDR3, the DNA is TGTGCCAGCAGTTTTTCAGGACTAGCGGGACAGACCCAGTACTTC. Combining the CDR3 with reference TRBV28 and TRBJ2-5 gives the whole variable domain DVKVTQSSRYLVKRTGEKVFLECVQDMDHENMFWYRQDPGLGLRLIYFSYDVKMKEKGDIPEGYSVSREKKERFSLILESASTNQTSMYLCASSFSGLAGQTQYFGPGTRLLVL.

The table lists this clonotype with a few counts. This chain connects TRBV6-5 to TRBJ2-5; a weak D match, TRBD1 (6 bases). This CDR3 has 12 residues. The V end lost 7 bases, the J end lost 12 bases, and 18 bases lay between the germline ends. The V gene's germline CDR1 is MNHEY and CDR2 SVGAGI. CDR3 in amino acids: CASTRGQEREYF. The CDR3, as DNA: TGTGCCAGCACTCGGGGACAAGAGAGGGAGTACTTC.

V usage is TRBV19 and J usage is TRBJ1-2; the match to TRBD1 covers 7 bases. Germline CDR1 reads LNHDA; CDR2 reads SQIVND (reference sequence). Unmatched junction bases numbered 11, after V lost 7 bases and J lost 0 bases. The CDR3 covers 16 residues. The CDR3 is CASTVGQAYPNYGYTF. The CDR3 bases are TGTGCCAGTACCGTTGGACAGGCTTATCCTAACTATGGCTACACCTTC.

This clonotype was recorded a few times. This chain links TRBV3-1 with TRBJ2-1, with 10 bases matching TRBD1. With V trimmed by 3 bases and J by 7 bases, 3 bases remained unmatched. Germline V gene sequence: CDR1 LGHDT, CDR2 YNNKEL (reference sequence). CDR3 length equals 14 residues. CDR3 region: CASSQGDRGNEQFF. DNA for the CDR3: TGTGCCAGCAGCCAGGGGGACAGGGGTAATGAGCAGTTCTTC.

The rearrangement links TRBV11-1 to TRBJ2-7, with D maybe TRBD2 (5 bases). V was clipped by 0 bases and J by 4 bases, with 13 bases between them. CDR1 is SGHAT and CDR2 is FQDESV in the germline V gene (reference sequence). CDR3 length: 15 amino acids. This chain's CDR3 is CASSLARDPGYEQYF. The CDR3 nucleotides read TGTGCCAGCAGCTTAGCGAGAGACCCGGGGTACGAGCAGTACTTC.

This clonotype was found a few times. V gene TRBV7-2 combines with J gene TRBJ1-6; tentative D call: TRBD1 (5 bases). Germline V gives CDR1 SGHTA, CDR2 FQGNSA. Trimming cost V 3 bases and J 9 bases, with 15 bases left between them. The CDR3 consists of 15 residues. CDR3 coding DNA: TGTGCCAGCAGCTTGGGGACTCAACTAGGTTCACCCCTCCACTTT. Its protein product is CASSLGTQLGSPLHF.

Worth noting for this clonotype: This clone may be a read error of a much larger clone one base away. The rearrangement uses TRBV2 and TRBJ2-7; D assignment may be TRBD1 or TRBD2 (5 bases each). The length of the CDR3 is 14 residues. Looked up from germline, CDR1 is SNHLY and CDR2 is FYNNEI. The V end was cut by 8 bases, the J end by 3 bases, with 17 bases between. As DNA, the CDR3 is TGTGCCAGCGGTCCCGGGACGCTGAGCTACGAGCAGTACTTC. Translated: CASGPGTLSYEQYF. Full variable domain (rest looked up from reference TRBV2 and TRBJ2-7): EPEVTQTPSHQVTQMGQEVILRCVPISNHLYFYWYRQILGQKVEFLVSFYNNEISEKSEIFDDQFSVERPDGSNFTLKIRSTKLEDSAMYFCASGPGTLSYEQYFGPGTRLTVT.

This clonotype showed up many times. The rearrangement links TRBV7-6 to TRBJ2-7; D is perhaps TRBD2 (6 bases). The length of the CDR3 is 15 residues. Looked up from germline, CDR1 is SGHVS and CDR2 is FNYEAQ. V was cut by 5 bases and J by 0 bases, with 14 bases left in between. The CDR3 loop reads CASSLQPAGSYEQYF. CDR3 in DNA: TGTGCCAGCAGCCTACAACCAGCGGGCTCCTACGAGCAGTACTTC.

This clonotype was seen many times. The chain recombines TRBV4-3 with TRBJ1-2; 10 positions agree with TRBD1. This CDR3 is 15 amino acids long. Looked up from germline, CDR1 is LGHNA and CDR2 is YSLEER. V was pared by 4 bases and J by 4 bases, with 6 bases of the junction left unmatched. Here the CDR3 DNA reads TGCGCCAGCAGCCCGGGGACAGGGGTCTCCTATGGCTACACCTTC. Its translation is CASSPGTGVSYGYTF.